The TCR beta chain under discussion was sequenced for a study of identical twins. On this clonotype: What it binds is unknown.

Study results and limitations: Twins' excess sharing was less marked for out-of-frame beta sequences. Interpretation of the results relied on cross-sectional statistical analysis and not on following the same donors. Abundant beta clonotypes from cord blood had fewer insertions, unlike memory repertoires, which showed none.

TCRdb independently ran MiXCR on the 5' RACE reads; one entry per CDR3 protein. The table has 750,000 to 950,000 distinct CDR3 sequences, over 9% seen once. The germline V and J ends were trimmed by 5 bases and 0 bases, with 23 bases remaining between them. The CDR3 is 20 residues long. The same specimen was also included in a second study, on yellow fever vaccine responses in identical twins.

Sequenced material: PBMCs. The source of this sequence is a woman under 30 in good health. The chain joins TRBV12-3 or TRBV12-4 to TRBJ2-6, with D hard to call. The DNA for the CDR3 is TGTGCCAGCAGTCTAAGGGCTACCCCTTTCCCGAGCTCTGGGGCCAACGTCCTGACTTTC. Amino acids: CASSLRATPFPSSGANVLTF.